This T cell receptor (beta chain) was sequenced for a study of T cell responses to AZD1222 COVID-19 vaccine. Generated by immunoSEQ multiplex PCR, the TCRdb table keeps only in-frame clones and is missing some. The table shows 150,000 to 200,000 clones, with around 87% occurring only once. In germline, CDR1 is KGHSH, CDR2 LQKENI. Trimming removed 3 bases at V and 3 bases at J, with 6 bases between. The CDR3 has 12 residues. Study-level findings and limits: Among the donors, most were white British and more were female, and clonal diversity was possibly underestimated. The study found Spike-specific TCR breadth and depth rose after two AZD1222 doses.

This clone was detected only a few times. Its antigen remains unidentified. Distinct nucleotide sequences in the sample also encode this CDR3. The TCR originated in an adult in good health. The chain joins TRBV18 to TRBJ2-7, with a tentative D call TRBD1 (6 bases). Source: peripheral blood, taken on day 0 of MenACWY control vaccination. This CDR3 reads CASSPDSYEQYF. CDR3 DNA sequence: TGTGCCAGCTCACCGGACAGCTACGAGCAGTACTTC.